This T cell receptor beta chain was captured in a study of CD8+CD57+ T cells in acquired aplastic anemia. The germline gives CDR1 ENHRY, CDR2 SYGVKD. V shed 0 bases and J 0 bases; nucleotides not matched to a gene: 7. The length of the CDR3 is 20 residues. Researchers used genomic DNA as the template to profile TCR beta VDJ and CDR3. TCRdb itself ran the reads through MiXCR, one entry per CDR3 protein. Of 310,000 or so distinct CDR3 sequences in the sample, around three fifths were seen once. CD8+CD57+ cell expansion had been shown by flow cytometry in patients chosen for sequencing. The chain employs TRBV10-3 and TRBJ2-1; 14 bases agree with TRBD2. The specimen sequenced was sorted CD4+, CD8+, or CD8+CD57+ T cells (not recorded which) from PBMCs. The TCR comes from a human donor with aplastic anemia. The CDR3 DNA sequence: TGTGCCATCAGTGAGTCTCAGGGACTAGCGGGAGTAACCTCCTACAATGAGCAGTTCTTC. This encodes CAISESQGLAGVTSYNEQFF.